Below, 4 T cell receptor beta chains from the same sample are listed, as sequenced in a study of T cell responses to AZD1222 COVID-19 vaccine. Assay: immunoSEQ multiplex PCR; the TCRdb copy retains only in-frame clones and omits some. The sample holds tens of thousands of clones, around 87% seen once. The input for sequencing was peripheral blood, taken 28 days after the second AZD1222 dose. The receptors originated from an adult who received the AZD1222 COVID-19 vaccine.

This chain links TRBV7-9 with TRBJ2-2, with D perhaps given as TRBD1 or TRBD2 (5 bases each). Trimming removed 5 bases at V and 1 base at J, with 14 bases between. Germline values: CDR1 SEHNR, CDR2 FQNEAQ (reference sequence). This CDR3 spans 16 amino acids. The CDR3 loop reads CASSRRGAGNTGELFF. The CDR3 DNA reads TGTGCCAGCAGCCGCCGGGGCGCTGGGAACACCGGGGAGCTGTTTTTT. The variable domain in full, completed from reference TRBV7-9 and TRBJ2-2, reads DTGVSQNPRHKITKRGQNVTFRCDPISEHNRLYWYRQTLGQGPEFLTYFQNEAQLEKSRLLSDRFSAERPKGSFSTLEIQRTEQGDSAMYLCASSRRGAGNTGELFFGEGSRLTVL.

The chain combines TRBV7-2 with TRBJ1-1, with 8 bases matching TRBD1. Germline V gene sequence: CDR1 SGHTA, CDR2 FQGNSA. The ends lost 2 bases at V and 10 bases at J; junction bases unmatched: 3. The CDR3 is 12 residues long. The CDR3 nucleotides are TGTGCCAGCAGCTTAAGGACAGGGAGAGCTTTCTTT. It specifies CASSLRTGRAFF.

The gene calls are TRBV2 and TRBJ1-2; a weak D match, TRBD1 (6 bases). This CDR3 spans 14 amino acids. Deletions cut 3 bases from V and 3 bases from J, with 11 bases between. The germline V gene has CDR1 SNHLY and CDR2 FYNNEI. CDR3 coding DNA: TGTGCCAGCAGTGATCCCCAGGGGCACTATGGCTACACCTTC. Amino acids: CASSDPQGHYGYTF.

This clone was detected only once. V gene TRBV4-3 combines with J gene TRBJ2-6; TRBD1 aligns across 10 bases. This CDR3 comprises 21 residues. V trimming: 0 bases; J trimming: 0 bases; junction bases outside the gene matches: 11. Germline values: CDR1 LGHNA, CDR2 YSLEER. The CDR3 nucleotides read TGCGCCAGCAGCCAAGAGGCGGGACAGGGGAAATTGTTCTCTGGGGCCAACGTCCTGACTTTC. This gives the protein CASSQEAGQGKLFSGANVLTF.